This TCR beta chain is from a study of blood T cell repertoires in COVID-19. This table comes from immunoSEQ multiplex PCR, and its TCRdb copy is limited to in-frame clones, with some not included. The sample lists 95,000 to 150,000 clones, approximately 80% occurring once. The V gene's germline CDR1 is LNHDA and CDR2 SQIVND (reference sequence). The CDR3 runs 16 residues. With 5 bases clipped from V and 8 bases from J, the junction kept 7 bases outside the gene matches. The clonotype originates from a man in his sixties with acute or convalescent COVID-19. The chain links TRBV19 to TRBJ2-1; 15 nucleotides match TRBD2. The sample taken for sequencing was peripheral blood. As DNA, the CDR3 is TGTGCCAGTAGTGTAGGACTAGCGGGAGGGCGGGATGAGCAGTTCTTC. Translation: CASSVGLAGGRDEQFF.